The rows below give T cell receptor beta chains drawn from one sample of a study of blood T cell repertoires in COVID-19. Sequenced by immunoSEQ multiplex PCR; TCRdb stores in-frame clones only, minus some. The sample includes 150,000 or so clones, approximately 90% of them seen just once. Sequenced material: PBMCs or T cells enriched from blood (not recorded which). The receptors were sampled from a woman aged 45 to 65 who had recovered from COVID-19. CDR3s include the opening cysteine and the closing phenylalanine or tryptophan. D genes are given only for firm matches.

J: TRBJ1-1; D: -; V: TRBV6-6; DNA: TGTGCCAGCAGTTACGACAGATTAAAGGGAGCTTTCTTT; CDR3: CASSYDRLKGAFF
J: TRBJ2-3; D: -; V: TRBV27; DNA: TGTGCCAGCAGTAGGGGAAGCGTTAGATCTCTGGGACACACAGATACGCAGTATTTT; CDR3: CASSRGSVRSLGHTDTQYF
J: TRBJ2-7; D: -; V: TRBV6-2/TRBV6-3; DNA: TGTGCCAGCAGCTCGGGAGTCTACGAGCAGTACTTC; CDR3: CASSSGVYEQYF
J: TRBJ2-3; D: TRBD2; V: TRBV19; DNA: TGTGCCAGTAGTTTATACTTAGCGGGCAGCACAGATACGCAGTATTTT; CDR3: CASSLYLAGSTDTQYF
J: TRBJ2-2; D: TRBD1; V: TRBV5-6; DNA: TGTGCCAGCAGCTTGGTGCAGGGGGCGAATATAGCCACCGGGGAGCTGTTTTTT; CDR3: CASSLVQGANIATGELFF
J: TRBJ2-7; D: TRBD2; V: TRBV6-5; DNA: TGTGCCAGCAACCCTAGCGGGGGCTCCTACGAGCAGTACTTC; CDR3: CASNPSGGSYEQYF
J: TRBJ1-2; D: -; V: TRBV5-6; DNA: TGTGCCAGCAGTCACGACAGGAACTATGGCTACACCTTC; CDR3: CASSHDRNYGYTF
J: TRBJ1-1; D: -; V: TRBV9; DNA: TGTGCCAGCAGCGTAGACTCCCGCGCTGAAGCTTTCTTT; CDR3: CASSVDSRAEAFF
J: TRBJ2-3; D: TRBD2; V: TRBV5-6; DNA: TGTGCCAGCAGCTTGGAGGTTAGCGGGGGGGCCATAGATACGCAGTATTTT; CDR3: CASSLEVSGGAIDTQYF
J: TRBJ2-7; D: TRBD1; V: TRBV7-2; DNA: TGTGCCAGCAGCTCCAGGACAGGATCCCTCTACGAGCAGTACTTC; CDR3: CASSSRTGSLYEQYF
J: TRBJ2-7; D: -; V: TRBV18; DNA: TGTGCCAGCTCACCTCGAGGGGGCGAGCAGTACTTC; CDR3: CASSPRGGEQYF
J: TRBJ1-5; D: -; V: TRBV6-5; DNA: TGTGCCAGCAGTTACTCGAGTGGGAGAAATCAGCCCCAGCATTTT; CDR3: CASSYSSGRNQPQHF
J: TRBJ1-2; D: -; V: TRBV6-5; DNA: TGTGCCAGCAGTTTTAGGGGGAATGCTAACTATGGCTACACCTTC; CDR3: CASSFRGNANYGYTF